This T cell receptor (beta chain) was identified in a study of Ad26.COV2.S vaccination and SARS-CoV-2 variants. The wider study: Ad26.COV2.S shots went into the muscle once or twice, 56 days apart. Study-wide points: Recipients of vaccine and of placebo showed similar breadth of their non-spike TCR repertoires.

As for treatment: 19 received Ad26.COV2.S at low or high dose, single or two shots; several received placebo; per-sample allocation not given. Day 63 after the first injection of vaccine or placebo was the sampling time. On this clone: Its cognate antigen is unknown.

The table came from immunoSEQ multiplex PCR; TCRdb's copy has only in-frame clones and leaves some out. The sample has more than 300,000 clones, more than 85% seen once. The TCR originated in a person aged 18-65 years who received the Ad26.COV2.S COVID-19 vaccine or a placebo. The sample was peripheral blood, taken in a trial of Ad26.COV2.S vaccine versus placebo.

The CDR3 DNA is TGTGCCAGCAGATACAGGGGATCCACTGAAGCTTTCTTT. It specifies CASRYRGSTEAFF. V is TRBV6-2 or TRBV6-3 and J is TRBJ1-1, with 7 bases fitting TRBD1. This CDR3 spans 13 amino acids. The V and J ends lost 6 bases and 4 bases, in that order; junction bases with no gene match: 5. The germline V gene encodes CDR1 MNHEY and CDR2 SVGEGT.